The source of this T cell receptor (beta chain) is a study of blood T cells in healthy people across ages. Study findings and constraints: The study regarded diversity estimates from one million T cells as underestimates. Comparison with aged donors showed that long-lived donors had more naive CD4+ cells and higher diversity.

On this clonotype itself: Its specificity is not known.

The J segment lost 3 bases and the V segment lost 1 base, leaving 6 bases of the junction unmatched. This CDR3 has 15 amino acids. Germline loops: CDR1 SGHDN, CDR2 FVKESK. Per sample, extraction of total RNA gave at least 5.5 micrograms in every case. Combining a sample-barcoded 5' primer with a J-beta primer mix, a second PCR ran for roughly 7 to 11 cycles. Using its own MiXCR run on the 5' RACE reads, TCRdb lists one record per CDR3 protein. Here the sample spans 1.5 million to 2 million distinct CDR3 sequences, over 25% being singletons. V and J are TRBV14 and TRBJ2-7, with 7 bases identical to TRBD1. The specimen was blood. The sequence was collected from a woman younger than 45 in good health. The CDR3 region is CASSQGVAGGYEQYF. CDR3 DNA sequence: TGTGCCAGCAGCCAAGGGGTGGCAGGGGGCTACGAGCAGTACTTC.